What follows is one T cell receptor (beta chain) and its context. Its antigen is undetermined. These data come from a study of chemoradiotherapy in HPV16-positive cancers. General study points: Candidate HPV-specific clones and E7-related TCR motifs grew in tumor during treatment.

The table came from immunoSEQ multiplex PCR; TCRdb's copy has only in-frame clones and leaves some out. The table shows some 8,900 clones, with roughly 91% occurring only once. Over chemoradiotherapy, repertoires were sampled more than once. The clonotype originates from a human donor with HPV-associated anogenital cancer. Sequenced material: blood, taken from a patient who underwent chemoradiotherapy.

CDR3 in amino acids: CAWNRGLGEAFF. CDR3 DNA sequence: TGTGCCTGGAACAGGGGGCTCGGGGAAGCTTTCTTT. The J gene is TRBJ1-1, the V gene TRBV30; TRBD1 matches at 9 bases. Losses at the gene ends were 4 bases for V and 8 bases for J; bases not matched to a gene: 5. This CDR3 spans 12 amino acids. Germline CDR1 and CDR2: GTSNPN and SVGIG (reference sequence).